The 5 T cell receptor beta chains presented below share a single source sample, sequenced in a study of blood T cell repertoires in COVID-19 (dated by TCRdb to 2019 to 2021). The receptor library was made with the immunoSEQ multiplex PCR assay. TCRdb mirrors the immuneACCESS table, restricted to in-frame sequences. Some clones are absent from its copies; in checked studies, under half trace to an unresolved V gene, and the reason for the others is unknown. Counted in this sample were over 55,000 clones; 75% to 85% of them appeared once. Of the sample, 23% falls within the top ten clones. The sequencing sample was made of peripheral blood. The receptors originated from a man aged 45-65 years with acute or convalescent COVID-19.

This clone was seen just once. The chain couples TRBV15 to TRBJ1-3; D uncertain. CDR1 and CDR2 from the germline V gene are LNHNV and YYDKDF (reference sequence). The V end lost 0 bases, the J end lost 4 bases, and 4 bases lay between the germline ends. The CDR3 is made up of 13 amino acids. CDR3 nucleotides: TGTGCCACCAGCAGAGATCAGGGAAACACCATATATTTT. Amino acid sequence: CATSRDQGNTIYF. Combining the CDR3 with reference TRBV15 and TRBJ1-3 gives the whole variable domain DAMVIQNPRYQVTQFGKPVTLSCSQTLNHNVMYWYQQKSSQAPKLLFHYYDKDFNNEADTPDNFQSRRPNTSFCFLDIRSPGLGDTAMYLCATSRDQGNTIYFGEGSWLTVV.

V gene TRBV5-5 combines with J gene TRBJ1-2; no reliable D call. V dropped 1 base and J dropped 2 bases, with 9 bases sitting between them. The germline V gene encodes CDR1 SGHKS and CDR2 YYEKEE (reference sequence). The CDR3 totals 14 residues. The CDR3 DNA reads as TGTGCCAGCAGCTTGTCAGAGGCCAACTATGGCTACACCTTC. Amino acids: CASSLSEANYGYTF.

The rearrangement links TRBV18 to TRBJ2-7; D perhaps matches TRBD2 (5 bases). Germline V CDR1 and CDR2: KGHSH, LQKENI. This CDR3 has 13 amino acids. V lost 4 bases and J 3 bases, leaving 10 bases between the germline ends. The CDR3 DNA is TGTGCCAGCTCACAGGTCCGGGGCTACGAGCAGTACGTC. Translated: CASSQVRGYEQYV.

This chain joins TRBV7-8 and TRBJ1-2; 9 positions agree with TRBD1. This CDR3 has 16 amino acids. Germline CDR1 and CDR2: SGHVS and FQNEAQ. Germline trimming cut 5 bases from V and 1 base from J; bases unmatched to any gene: 8. CDR3: CASSPLGQGFNYGYTF. The CDR3 DNA reads as TGTGCCAGCAGCCCGTTGGGACAGGGCTTTAACTATGGCTACACCTTC. The full variable domain, rest sourced from reference TRBV7-8 and TRBJ1-2, is GAGVSQSPRYKVAKRGQDVALRCDPISGHVSLFWYQQALGQGPEFLTYFQNEAQLDKSGLPSDRFFAERPEGSVSTLKIQRTQQEDSAVYLCASSPLGQGFNYGYTFGSGTRLTVV.

This chain joins TRBV11-3 and TRBJ2-2; possibly TRBD1 for D (6 bases). V lost 5 bases to trimming and J lost 7 bases, with 11 bases between them. Germline lookup yields CDR1 SGHNT and CDR2 YENEEA. The CDR3 length is 13 residues. CDR3: CASSVQGIGELFF. The CDR3 coding sequence is TGTGCCAGCAGCGTACAGGGAATCGGGGAGCTGTTTTTT.